The T cell receptor beta chain described here comes from a study of T cell responses to AZD1222 COVID-19 vaccine. In regard to this clone: Its antigen is unidentified.

CDR3 length equals 15 residues. V shed 3 bases, J shed 0 bases, and the junction held 3 bases outside the gene matches. Germline-derived CDR1 and CDR2 are KGHSH and LQKENI. Study findings and constraints: Epitopes outside B.1.351 and B.1.1.7 mutated regions reportedly drew nearly half of spike TCRs. When two AZD1222 doses had been given, Spike-specific TCR breadth and depth rose. Clonal diversity was possibly underestimated, and the donors were mostly white British, with more females.

TCRdb keeps only in-frame clones here, not all; method: immunoSEQ multiplex PCR. The sample yields 140,000 or so clones, more than 70% seen once. The chain joins TRBV18 to TRBJ1-1; 8 nucleotides agree with TRBD1. This TCR was sampled from an adult who received the AZD1222 COVID-19 vaccine. The material sequenced was peripheral blood, taken 28 days after the second AZD1222 dose. CDR3 in DNA: TGTGCCAGCTCACCCCAGACAGGGGTGAACACTGAAGCTTTCTTT. This translates into CASSPQTGVNTEAFF.